The 5 T cell receptor beta chains below were found in one sample sequenced in a study of blood T cell repertoires in COVID-19 (dated by TCRdb to 2019 to 2021). Receptors were amplified or captured by the immunoSEQ multiplex PCR assay. TCRdb stores this immuneACCESS table with in-frame sequences only. Part of the clones is absent; in the studies checked, under half of the shortfall reflects unresolved V genes, and no reason is known for the rest. The sample records approximately 59,000 clones, about 89% of which are singletons. Around 18% of the sample rests with the top ten. The sequenced sample consisted of peripheral blood. These receptors all stem from a human donor in a cohort sampled during active COVID-19.

The chain joins TRBV5-6 to TRBJ1-2, with a weak D call TRBD1 (6 bases). Germline CDR1 is SGHDT and CDR2 is YYEEEE. The CDR3 runs 13 residues. V dropped 0 bases and J dropped 4 bases, with 7 bases sitting between them. Written as DNA, the CDR3 is TGTGCCAGCAGCTTGGACAGGGCCTATGGCTACACCTTC. Translated, it gives CASSLDRAYGYTF.

The V call is TRBV5-6, the J call TRBJ1-5, with TRBD1 identical over 7 bases. Germline V lookup: CDR1 SGHDT, CDR2 YYEEEE. Trimming removed 4 bases from V and 5 bases from J; junction bases left unmatched: 12. This CDR3 has 16 amino acids. Here the CDR3 DNA reads TGTGCCAGCAGCCCGGGCCCGGGACAGAGGGATCAGCCCCAGCATTTT. It yields the protein CASSPGPGQRDQPQHF.

In regard to this clone: Relative to the germline gene, one junction end is altered; a read error may explain this. This sequence joins TRBV20-1 and TRBJ1-1; possible D gene TRBD1, 5 bases. The CDR3 extends over 11 amino acids. The germline V gene encodes CDR1 DFQATT and CDR2 SNEGSKA (reference sequence). CDR3 region: CSARVRRDGEF. The DNA for the CDR3 is TGCAGTGCTAGAGTGAGGAGGGACGGGGAATTT.

The rearrangement joins TRBV19 to TRBJ1-5; D unclear. Germline CDR1 and CDR2: LNHDA and SQIVND (reference sequence). CDR3 length equals 12 residues. V was cut by 2 bases and J by 8 bases, with 7 bases left in between. CDR3 in amino acids: CASSISTEPQHF. In nucleotides, the CDR3 is TGTGCCAGTAGTATATCTACGGAGCCCCAGCATTTT.

This clone was picked up one time. The V gene is TRBV19, the J gene TRBJ2-5; maybe TRBD1 (6 bases). The germline V and J ends were trimmed by 5 bases and 7 bases, with 17 bases remaining between them. The CDR3 runs 14 residues. The V gene's germline CDR1 is LNHDA and CDR2 SQIVND (reference sequence). As DNA, the CDR3 is TGTGCCAGTAGTGCCGGGGCGCGAGGGGGGACCCAGTACTTC. It translates to CASSAGARGGTQYF.